The next 14 T cell receptor beta chains were all read from a single sample in a study of cytomegalovirus exposure and HLA in healthy donors. PCR involved 60 Vbeta and 13 Jbeta primers. Sequencing used immunoSEQ multiplex PCR; TCRdb keeps in-frame clones, though not all of them. The sample lists about 160,000 clones, 84% occurring once. Material: PBMCs. The receptors were sampled from a man aged 25 to 45 in good health and CMV-seronegative.

The CDR3 sequence: CASSIHFYGTSTDTQYF. The CDR3 region has the DNA TGTGCCAGCAGTATTCACTTTTACGGGACAAGCACAGATACGCAGTATTTT. The chain couples TRBV9 to TRBJ2-3, with a weak D call TRBD1 (6 bases). V dropped 5 bases and J dropped 0 bases, with 19 bases sitting between them. Germline-derived CDR1 and CDR2 are SGDLS and YYNGEE. The CDR3 runs to 17 residues.

The rearrangement uses TRBV6-5 and TRBJ2-7, with unresolved D. The V end was cut by 6 bases, the J end by 0 bases, with 6 bases between. CDR3 length: 12 residues. Germline-derived CDR1 and CDR2 are MNHEY and SVGAGI. Written as DNA, the CDR3 is TGTGCCAGCAGAAAGAGCTCCTACGAGCAGTACTTC. Translated: CASRKSSYEQYF.

A remark on this clone: Mismatch with germline at one junction end may stem from a read error. This chain connects TRBV7-9 to TRBJ1-5, with 7 bases that match TRBD1. The CDR3 contains 15 residues. Germline V gene sequence: CDR1 SEHNR, CDR2 FQNEAQ (reference sequence). CDR3 in amino acids: CASSLAGTDNQPQHF. The CDR3 nucleotides read TGTGCCAGCAGCCTAGCGGGGACAGACAATCAGCCCCAGCATTTT. The full variable domain, its missing parts supplied by reference TRBV7-9 and TRBJ1-5, is DTGVSQNPRHKITKRGQNVTFRCDPISEHNRLYWYRQTLGQGPEFLTYFQNEAQLEKSRLLSDRFSAERPKGSFSTLEIQRTEQGDSAMYLCASSLAGTDNQPQHFGDGTRLSIL.

The chain has TRBV6-5 and TRBJ1-5; tentative D call: TRBD1 (6 bases). There are 16 residues in the CDR3. The V and J ends lost 4 bases and 3 bases respectively, with 16 bases between them. Germline V gene sequence: CDR1 MNHEY, CDR2 SVGAGI. The CDR3 loop is CASSSAGGPSNQPQHF. CDR3 nucleotide sequence: TGTGCCAGCAGTTCCGCTGGGGGCCCTTCCAATCAGCCCCAGCATTTT.

The chain joins TRBV9 to TRBJ2-1; 14 nucleotides align to TRBD2. The V segment lost 3 bases and the J segment 7 bases; nucleotides outside the gene matches: 12. The CDR3 is 18 residues long. CDR1 SGDLS and CDR2 YYNGEE come from the germline V gene. CDR3 residues: CASSATSGRAKVSNEQFF. The CDR3 bases are TGTGCCAGCAGCGCGACTAGCGGGAGGGCCAAGGTTTCTAATGAGCAGTTCTTC.

The chain combines TRBV19 with TRBJ2-3; TRBD2 agrees at 7 bases. Germline-derived CDR1 and CDR2 are LNHDA and SQIVND (reference sequence). The CDR3 has 11 residues. Trimming cost V 9 bases and J 8 bases; bases outside gene matches: 5. The CDR3 coding sequence is TGTGCCAGCGGCGCGGGAGCTACGCAGTATTTT. It specifies CASGAGATQYF.

This chain joins TRBV5-1 and TRBJ1-3, with 8 bases identical to TRBD1. This CDR3 is 18 amino acids long. Trimming removed 1 base from V and 0 bases from J; junction bases left unmatched: 9. The germline V gene encodes CDR1 SGHRS and CDR2 YFSETQ. CDR3 sequence: CASSLLGQGSTSGNTIYF. Written as DNA, the CDR3 is TGCGCCAGCAGCTTGTTAGGACAGGGATCTACCTCTGGAAACACCATATATTTT.

V and J are TRBV2 and TRBJ1-5, with a weak D call TRBD1 (6 bases). The V gene lost 5 bases and the J gene lost 1 base, with 18 bases spanning the gap. Germline V gene sequence: CDR1 SNHLY, CDR2 FYNNEI. The CDR3 covers 17 residues. The DNA for the CDR3 is TGTGCCAGCAGTCCACGTCCCCCAGGGGTCAGCAATCAGCCCCAGCATTTT. Amino acids: CASSPRPPGVSNQPQHF. Variable domain in full (rest from reference TRBV2 and TRBJ1-5): EPEVTQTPSHQVTQMGQEVILRCVPISNHLYFYWYRQILGQKVEFLVSFYNNEISEKSEIFDDQFSVERPDGSNFTLKIRSTKLEDSAMYFCASSPRPPGVSNQPQHFGDGTRLSIL.

The V call is TRBV5-1, the J call TRBJ1-1; weak D call: TRBD1 (6 bases). This CDR3 contains 12 residues. Between the trimmed V and J ends, which lost 2 bases and 6 bases, there was a span of 8 bases. Germline lookup yields CDR1 SGHRS and CDR2 YFSETQ. This CDR3 reads CASSFGGPEAFF. The CDR3 coding sequence is TGCGCCAGCAGCTTTGGGGGCCCTGAAGCTTTCTTT. The whole variable domain, filled in from reference TRBV5-1 and TRBJ1-1, reads KAGVTQTPRYLIKTRGQQVTLSCSPISGHRSVSWYQQTPGQGLQFLFEYFSETQRNKGNFPGRFSGRQFSNSRSEMNVSTLELGDSALYLCASSFGGPEAFFGQGTRLTVV.

The chain has TRBV5-4 and TRBJ1-5, with TRBD1 matching over 12 bases. The CDR3 loop spans 16 amino acids. The V and J ends lost 4 bases and 7 bases, in that order; junction bases with no gene match: 9. CDR1 SGHNT and CDR2 YYREEE come from the germline V gene (reference sequence). Here the CDR3 reads CASSPVPGQGAQPQHF. CDR3 in DNA: TGTGCCAGCAGCCCTGTCCCGGGACAGGGGGCGCAGCCCCAGCATTTT.

The chain joins TRBV4-2 to TRBJ2-5, with 7 nucleotides matching TRBD2. Per the germline V gene, CDR1 is LGHNA and CDR2 is YNFKEQ. The CDR3 totals 16 residues. J was trimmed by 4 bases and V by 0 bases; bases with no gene match: 8. For the CDR3, the DNA is TGTGCCAGCAGCCAAGAGTTGGCGGGAGCGGGAGAGACCCAGTACTTC. Translation: CASSQELAGAGETQYF.

The genes are TRBV19 and TRBJ1-1; D is unclear. This CDR3 comprises 14 residues. The germline V gene has CDR1 LNHDA and CDR2 SQIVND (reference sequence). V was shortened by 9 bases and J by 0 bases, with 14 bases between the two germline ends. CDR3 nucleotides: TGTGCCAGCCAAGTATCAACGGTGAACACTGAAGCTTTCTTT. This codes for CASQVSTVNTEAFF.

There are a few counts of this clone. The chain uses TRBV5-1 and TRBJ2-2, with D uncertain. The CDR3 spans 13 residues. Germline CDR1 reads SGHRS; CDR2 reads YFSETQ. The ends were cut back, 0 bases at V and 9 bases at J, with 9 bases in the middle. This CDR3 reads CASSLESSRELFF. Written as DNA, the CDR3 is TGCGCCAGCAGCTTGGAATCTTCCCGGGAGCTGTTTTTT.

In its sample, this clone was seen a few times. This chain connects TRBV2 to TRBJ2-7; unclear D gene. CDR3 length equals 12 residues. Germline CDR1 is SNHLY and CDR2 is FYNNEI. Between the trimmed V and J ends, which lost 4 bases and 3 bases, there was a span of 7 bases. For the CDR3, the DNA is TGTGCCAGCAGTGTACAGAACTACGAGCAGTACTTC. Amino acids: CASSVQNYEQYF.